This T cell receptor (beta chain) was sequenced for a study of blood T cell repertoires in COVID-19. Study-level information: The study drew acute and convalescent COVID-19 samples from the United States, Italy and Spain. Nucleic acid was either cDNA or gDNA, and it came from T cells, B-cell-depleted T cells, or PBMCs.

CDR3 length: 15 residues. The germline V gene encodes CDR1 SGHVS and CDR2 FQNEAQ. Trimming at V came to 0 bases and at J to 3 bases, leaving 4 bases not matched to a gene. Authors' processing steps: Amplification from reference gene primers served as the basis for estimated nucleated cell counts. The table came from immunoSEQ multiplex PCR; TCRdb's copy has only in-frame clones and leaves some out. The V and J calls and clone size are taken from that table; D and trimming were inferred from the DNA. The sample lists around 250,000 clones, roughly 85% occurring once. The chain is built from TRBV7-8 and TRBJ1-2, with TRBD1 matching over 7 bases. The sequencing sample was made of peripheral blood. This TCR was sampled from a man in his forties or fifties with active or convalescent COVID-19. CDR3 nucleotides: TGTGCCAGCAGCTTAGCGGGCAGGGGGGACTATGGCTACACCTTC. Its protein is CASSLAGRGDYGYTF.